This T cell receptor (beta chain) stems from a study of blood T cell repertoires in COVID-19. Study-level information: Spain, Italy and the United States supplied samples that represented acute and convalescent COVID-19. From T cells, B-cell-depleted T cells, or PBMCs came the material, which was cDNA or gDNA.

Original processing notes: Estimation of nucleated cell counts was performed using reference gene primer amplification. The repertoire was sequenced with immunoSEQ multiplex PCR; TCRdb's copy has only in-frame clones and lacks some. V and J calls and clone size are copied from that table; D and trimming were computed from the DNA. The sample lists 200,000 to 250,000 clones; 83% were seen once. Exposed volunteers were people who met a COVID-19 case within 2 weeks before study entry. Sequencing input: PBMCs or T cells enriched from blood (not recorded which). The receptor was isolated from a woman aged 50 to 60 who had been exposed to COVID-19.

This CDR3 reads CASSSRGRVTEAFF. DNA for the CDR3: TGTGCCAGCAGTTCCAGGGGAAGGGTCACTGAAGCTTTCTTT. J is TRBJ1-1 and V is TRBV6-5, with D tentatively TRBD1 (6 bases). This CDR3 has 14 residues. V shed 4 bases and J shed 4 bases, with 13 bases lying between them. Germline CDR1 is MNHEY and CDR2 is SVGAGI.